This T cell receptor (beta chain) was recovered during a study of blood T cell repertoires in COVID-19. In the original analysis: The assay estimated nucleated cells by amplifying reference gene primers. Data came from immunoSEQ multiplex PCR; TCRdb stores just in-frame clones and leaves some out. That table is the source of V, J and clone size, and D and trimming were worked out from the DNA. Of 250,000 to 350,000 clones listed, 86% are singletons. Germline V gene lookup returns CDR1 SNHLY and CDR2 FYNNEI. Trimming took 1 base from V and 8 from J; bases not matched to a gene: 11. The CDR3 contains 16 residues.

The chain couples TRBV2 to TRBJ1-2, with 9 bases that match TRBD1. Sequencing was performed on peripheral blood. This clonotype originated in a woman in her 30s who had recovered from COVID-19. CDR3 region: CASSEGGQGSRFGYTF. Here the CDR3 DNA reads TGTGCCAGCAGTGAAGGTGGACAGGGGAGTAGGTTCGGCTACACCTTC.